This TCR beta chain was observed in a study of blood T cell repertoires in COVID-19. Study information: Some COVID-19 samples were acute and others convalescent; all came from the United States, Italy and Spain. The analysed material was cDNA or gDNA that came from T cells, B-cell-depleted T cells, or PBMCs.

Authors' analysis steps: The authors estimated nucleated cell counts from reference gene primer amplification. Libraries were prepared by immunoSEQ multiplex PCR; TCRdb keeps only in-frame clonotypes and omits some of them. The V and J calls and clone size are taken from that table; D and trimming were inferred from the DNA. Here the sample spans approximately 500,000 clones, around 85% being singletons. Germline trimming cut 6 bases from V and 4 bases from J; bases unmatched to any gene: 5. The CDR3 contains 15 residues. Germline V CDR1 and CDR2: WSHSY, SAAADI. The specimen sequenced was peripheral blood. The rearrangement uses TRBV10-2 and TRBJ2-3; 12 bases align to TRBD2. This TCR was sampled from a human donor in a cohort sampled during active COVID-19. The CDR3: CASRTTSGSADTQYF. DNA for the CDR3: TGCGCCAGCAGGACGACTAGCGGGAGTGCAGATACGCAGTATTTT.